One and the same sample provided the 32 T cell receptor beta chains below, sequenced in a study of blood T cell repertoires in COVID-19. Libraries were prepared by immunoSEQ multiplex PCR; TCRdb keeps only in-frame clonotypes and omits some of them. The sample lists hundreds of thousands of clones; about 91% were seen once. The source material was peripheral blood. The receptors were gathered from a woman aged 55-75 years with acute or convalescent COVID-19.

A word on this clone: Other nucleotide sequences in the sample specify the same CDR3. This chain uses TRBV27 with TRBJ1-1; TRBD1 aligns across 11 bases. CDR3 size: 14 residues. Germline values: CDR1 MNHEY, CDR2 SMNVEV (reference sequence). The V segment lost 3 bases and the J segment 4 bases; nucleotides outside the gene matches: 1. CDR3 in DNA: TGTGCCAGCAGTTTTGGGACAGGGGGCACTGAAGCTTTCTTT. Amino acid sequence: CASSFGTGGTEAFF.

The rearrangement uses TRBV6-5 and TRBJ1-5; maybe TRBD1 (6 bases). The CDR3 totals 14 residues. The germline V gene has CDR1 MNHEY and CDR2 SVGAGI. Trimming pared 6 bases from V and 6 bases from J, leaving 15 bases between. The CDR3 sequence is CASSHRERSQPQHF. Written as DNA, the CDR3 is TGTGCCAGCAGCCACAGGGAGCGGAGTCAGCCCCAGCATTTT.

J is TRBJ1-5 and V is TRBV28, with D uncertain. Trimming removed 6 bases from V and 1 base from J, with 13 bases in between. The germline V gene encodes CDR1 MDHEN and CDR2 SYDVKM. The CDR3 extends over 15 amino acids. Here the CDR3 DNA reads TGTGCCAGCAGCTCCTCCGGGAGCAGCAATCAGCCCCAGCATTTT. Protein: CASSSSGSSNQPQHF.

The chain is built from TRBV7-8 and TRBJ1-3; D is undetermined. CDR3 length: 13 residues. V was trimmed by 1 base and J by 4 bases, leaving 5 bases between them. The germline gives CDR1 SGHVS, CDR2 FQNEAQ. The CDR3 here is CASSLVPGNTIYF. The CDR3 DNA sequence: TGTGCCAGCAGCTTAGTTCCGGGAAACACCATATATTTT.

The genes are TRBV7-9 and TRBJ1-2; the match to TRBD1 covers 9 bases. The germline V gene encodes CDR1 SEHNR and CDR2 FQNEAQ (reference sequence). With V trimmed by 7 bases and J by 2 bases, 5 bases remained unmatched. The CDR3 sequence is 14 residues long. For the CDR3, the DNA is TGTGCCAGCAAAGCGACAGGGGGGAACTATGGCTACACCTTC. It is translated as CASKATGGNYGYTF.

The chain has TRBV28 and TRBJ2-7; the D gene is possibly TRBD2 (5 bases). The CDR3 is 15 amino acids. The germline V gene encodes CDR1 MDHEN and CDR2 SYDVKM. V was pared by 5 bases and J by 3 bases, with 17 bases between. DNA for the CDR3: TGTGCCAGCAGTCGCGTCATCGGACTCATCTACGAGCAGTACTTC. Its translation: CASSRVIGLIYEQYF.

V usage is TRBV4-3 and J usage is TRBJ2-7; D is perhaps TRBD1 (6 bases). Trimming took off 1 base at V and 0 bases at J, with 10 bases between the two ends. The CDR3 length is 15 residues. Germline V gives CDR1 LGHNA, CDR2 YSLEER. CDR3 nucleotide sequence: TGCGCCAGCAGCCAAGTACCGGACAGCTCCTACGAGCAGTACTTC. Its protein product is CASSQVPDSSYEQYF.

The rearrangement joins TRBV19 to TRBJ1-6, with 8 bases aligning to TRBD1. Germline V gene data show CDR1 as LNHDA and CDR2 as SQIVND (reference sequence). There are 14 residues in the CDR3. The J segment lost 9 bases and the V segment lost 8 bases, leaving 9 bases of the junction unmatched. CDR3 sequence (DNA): TGTGCCAGTTCGGACAGGGTCAGTAGTTCACCCCTCCACTTT. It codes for CASSDRVSSSPLHF.

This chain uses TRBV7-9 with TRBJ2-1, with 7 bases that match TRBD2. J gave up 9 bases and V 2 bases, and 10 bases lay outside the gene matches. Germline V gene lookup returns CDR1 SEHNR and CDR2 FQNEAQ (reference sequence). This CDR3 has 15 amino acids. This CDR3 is CASSLSSGSGGEQFF. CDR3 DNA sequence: TGTGCCAGCAGCTTATCGTCCGGTTCGGGGGGTGAGCAGTTCTTC.

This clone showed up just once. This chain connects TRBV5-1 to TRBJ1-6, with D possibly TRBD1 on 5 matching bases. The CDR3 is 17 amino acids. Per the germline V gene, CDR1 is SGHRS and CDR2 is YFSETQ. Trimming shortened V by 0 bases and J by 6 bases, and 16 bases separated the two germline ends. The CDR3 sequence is CASSLDGGIGGNSPLHF. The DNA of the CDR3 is TGCGCCAGCAGCTTGGACGGGGGGATCGGTGGTAATTCACCCCTCCACTTT.

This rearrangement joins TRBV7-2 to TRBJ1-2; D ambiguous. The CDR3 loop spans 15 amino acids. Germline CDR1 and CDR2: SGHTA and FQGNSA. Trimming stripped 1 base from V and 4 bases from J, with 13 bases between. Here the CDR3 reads CASSLGAPPGYGYTF. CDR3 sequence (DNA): TGTGCCAGCAGCTTAGGGGCACCCCCAGGCTATGGCTACACCTTC.

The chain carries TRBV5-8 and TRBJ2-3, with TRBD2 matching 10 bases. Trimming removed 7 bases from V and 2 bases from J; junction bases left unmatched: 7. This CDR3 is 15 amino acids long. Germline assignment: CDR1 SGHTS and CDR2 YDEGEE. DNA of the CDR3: TGTGCCAGCGGACCTAGCGGGGGCATCACAGATACGCAGTATTTT. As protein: CASGPSGGITDTQYF.

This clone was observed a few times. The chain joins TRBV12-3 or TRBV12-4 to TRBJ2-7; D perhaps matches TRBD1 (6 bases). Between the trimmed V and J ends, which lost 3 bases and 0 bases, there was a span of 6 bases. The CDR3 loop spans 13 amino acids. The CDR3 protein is CASSLGASYEQYF. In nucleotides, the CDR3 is TGTGCCAGCAGTTTGGGGGCCTCCTACGAGCAGTACTTC.

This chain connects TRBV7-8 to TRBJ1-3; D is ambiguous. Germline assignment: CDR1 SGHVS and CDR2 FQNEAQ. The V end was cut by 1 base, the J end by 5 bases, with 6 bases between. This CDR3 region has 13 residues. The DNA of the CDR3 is TGTGCCAGCAGCTTAGAGAGGAGAAACACCATATATTTT. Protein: CASSLERRNTIYF.

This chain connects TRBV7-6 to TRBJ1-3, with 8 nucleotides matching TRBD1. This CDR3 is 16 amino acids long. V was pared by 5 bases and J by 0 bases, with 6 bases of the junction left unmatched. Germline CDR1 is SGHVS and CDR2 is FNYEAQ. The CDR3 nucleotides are TGTGCCAGCAGCCCTCGGACAGGGAACTCTGGAAACACCATATATTTT. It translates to CASSPRTGNSGNTIYF.

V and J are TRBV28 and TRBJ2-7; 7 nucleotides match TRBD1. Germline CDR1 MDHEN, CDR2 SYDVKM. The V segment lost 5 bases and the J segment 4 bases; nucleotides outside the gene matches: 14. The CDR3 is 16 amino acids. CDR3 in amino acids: CASSGDSPPPGYEQYF. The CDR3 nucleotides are TGTGCCAGCAGTGGGGACAGTCCTCCTCCAGGGTACGAGCAGTACTTC.

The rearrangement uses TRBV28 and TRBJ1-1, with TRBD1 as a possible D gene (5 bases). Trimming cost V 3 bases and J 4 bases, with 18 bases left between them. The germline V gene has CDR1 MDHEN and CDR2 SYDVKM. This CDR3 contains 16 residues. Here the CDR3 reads CASSLGRTGGSTEAFF. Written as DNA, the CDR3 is TGTGCCAGCAGTTTGGGGAGAACCGGGGGTTCCACTGAAGCTTTCTTT.

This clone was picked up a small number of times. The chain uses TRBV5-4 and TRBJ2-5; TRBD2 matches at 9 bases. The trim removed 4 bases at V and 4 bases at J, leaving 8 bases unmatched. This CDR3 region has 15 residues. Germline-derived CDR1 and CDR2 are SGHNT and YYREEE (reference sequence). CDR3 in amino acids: CASSSGGGAGETQYF. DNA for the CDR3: TGTGCCAGCAGCAGCGGCGGGGGGGCCGGAGAGACCCAGTACTTC. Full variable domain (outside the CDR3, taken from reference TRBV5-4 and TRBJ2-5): ETGVTQSPTHLIKTRGQQVTLRCSSQSGHNTVSWYQQALGQGPQFIFQYYREEENGRGNFPPRFSGLQFPNYSSELNVNALELDDSALYLCASSSGGGAGETQYFGPGTRLLVL.

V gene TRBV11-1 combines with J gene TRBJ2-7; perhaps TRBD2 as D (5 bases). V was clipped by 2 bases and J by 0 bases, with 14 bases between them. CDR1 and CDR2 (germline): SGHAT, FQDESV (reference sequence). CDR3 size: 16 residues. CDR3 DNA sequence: TGTGCCAGCAGCTTAATGGACTCCCGCAGCTCCTACGAGCAGTACTTC. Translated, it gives CASSLMDSRSSYEQYF.

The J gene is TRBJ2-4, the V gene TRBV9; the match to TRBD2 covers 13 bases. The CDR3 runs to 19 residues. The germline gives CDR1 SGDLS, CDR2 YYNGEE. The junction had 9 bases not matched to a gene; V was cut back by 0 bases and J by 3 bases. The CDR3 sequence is CASSVGLAGGEGVKNIQYF. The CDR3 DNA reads TGTGCCAGCAGCGTAGGACTAGCGGGAGGAGAGGGTGTCAAAAACATTCAGTACTTC. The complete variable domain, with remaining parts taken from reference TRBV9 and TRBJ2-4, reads DSGVTQTPKHLITATGQRVTLRCSPRSGDLSVYWYQQSLDQGLQFLIQYYNGEERAKGNILERFSAQQFPDLHSELNLSSLELGDSALYFCASSVGLAGGEGVKNIQYFGAGTRLSVL.

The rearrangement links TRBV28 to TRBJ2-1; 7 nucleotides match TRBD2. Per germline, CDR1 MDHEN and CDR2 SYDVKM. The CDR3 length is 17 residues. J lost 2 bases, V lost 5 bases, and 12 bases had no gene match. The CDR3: CASSITGGISPYNEQFF. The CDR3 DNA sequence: TGTGCCAGCAGTATTACGGGGGGAATTTCTCCCTACAATGAGCAGTTCTTC.

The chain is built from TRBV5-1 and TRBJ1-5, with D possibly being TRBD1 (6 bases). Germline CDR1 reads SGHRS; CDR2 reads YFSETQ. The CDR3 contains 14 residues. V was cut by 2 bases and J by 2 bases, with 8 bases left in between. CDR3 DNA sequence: TGCGCCAGCAGCTTCGACAGGCGCAATCAGCCCCAGCATTTT. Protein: CASSFDRRNQPQHF.

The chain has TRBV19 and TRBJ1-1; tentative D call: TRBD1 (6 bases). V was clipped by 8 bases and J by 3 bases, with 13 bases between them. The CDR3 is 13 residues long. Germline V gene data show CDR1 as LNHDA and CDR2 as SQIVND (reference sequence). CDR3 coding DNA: TGTGCCAGTGCACCCAGGGGAGACACTGAAGCTTTCTTT. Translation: CASAPRGDTEAFF.

CDR3 amino acids: CASSPIGGGLSNQPQHF. DNA for the CDR3: TGTGCCAGCAGTCCCATAGGCGGGGGTCTTAGCAATCAGCCCCAGCATTTT. This chain connects TRBV28 to TRBJ1-5; D might be TRBD1 (5 bases). Trimming pared 5 bases from V and 0 bases from J, leaving 17 bases between. Germline CDR1 is MDHEN and CDR2 is SYDVKM. This CDR3 contains 17 residues.

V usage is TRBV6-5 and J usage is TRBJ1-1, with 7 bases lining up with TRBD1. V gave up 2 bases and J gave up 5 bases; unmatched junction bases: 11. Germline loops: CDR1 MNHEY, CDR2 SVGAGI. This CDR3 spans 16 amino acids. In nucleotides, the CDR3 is TGTGCCAGCAGTTACCATGGACAGGCCCGAAAGACTGAAGCTTTCTTT. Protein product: CASSYHGQARKTEAFF.

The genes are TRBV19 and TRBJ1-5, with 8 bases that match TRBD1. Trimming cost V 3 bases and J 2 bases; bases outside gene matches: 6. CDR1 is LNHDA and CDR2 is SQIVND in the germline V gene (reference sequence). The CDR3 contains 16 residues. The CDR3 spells CASSMVAGGRNQPQHF. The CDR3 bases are TGTGCCAGTAGTATGGTTGCAGGGGGCCGCAATCAGCCCCAGCATTTT.

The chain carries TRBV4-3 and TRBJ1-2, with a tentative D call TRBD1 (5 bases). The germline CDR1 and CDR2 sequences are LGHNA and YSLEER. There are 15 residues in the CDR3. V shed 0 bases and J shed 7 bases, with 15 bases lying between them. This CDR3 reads CASSQDPTAGGGYTF. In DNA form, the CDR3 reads TGCGCCAGCAGCCAAGATCCGACGGCCGGGGGTGGCTACACCTTC.

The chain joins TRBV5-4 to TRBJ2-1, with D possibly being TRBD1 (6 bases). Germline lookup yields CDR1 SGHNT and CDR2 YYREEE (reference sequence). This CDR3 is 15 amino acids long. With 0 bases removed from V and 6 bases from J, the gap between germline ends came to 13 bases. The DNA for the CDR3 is TGTGCCAGCAGCTTGGTGGGGGCGCATGTCAATGAGCAGTTCTTC. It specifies CASSLVGAHVNEQFF.

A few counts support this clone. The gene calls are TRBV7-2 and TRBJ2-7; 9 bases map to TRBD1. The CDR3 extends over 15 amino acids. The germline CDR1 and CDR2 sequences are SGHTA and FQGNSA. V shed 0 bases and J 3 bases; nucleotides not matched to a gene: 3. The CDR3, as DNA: TGTGCCAGCAGCTTAGCCGGGACAGGGTACTACGAGCAGTACTTC. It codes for CASSLAGTGYYEQYF.

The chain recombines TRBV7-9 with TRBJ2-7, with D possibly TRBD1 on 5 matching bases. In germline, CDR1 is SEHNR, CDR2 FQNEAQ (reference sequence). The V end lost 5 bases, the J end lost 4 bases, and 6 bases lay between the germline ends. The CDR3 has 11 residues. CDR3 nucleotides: TGTGCCAGCAGCACAGGTTACGAGCAGTACTTC. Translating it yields CASSTGYEQYF.

The CDR3 nucleotides are TGTGCCAGCAGTTACTCTTCCAGCGGGCGTTGGACAGATACGCAGTATTTT. Amino acid sequence: CASSYSSSGRWTDTQYF. V usage is TRBV6-2 or TRBV6-3 and J usage is TRBJ2-3; TRBD2 is a possible D gene (6 bases). V gave up 0 bases and J gave up 3 bases, with 16 bases separating them. Germline CDR1 and CDR2: MNHEY and SVGEGT. This CDR3 has 17 amino acids.

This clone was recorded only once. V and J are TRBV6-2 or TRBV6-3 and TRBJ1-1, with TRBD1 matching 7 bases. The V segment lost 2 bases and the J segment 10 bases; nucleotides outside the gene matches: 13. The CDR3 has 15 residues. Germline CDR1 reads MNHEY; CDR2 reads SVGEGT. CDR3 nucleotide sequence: TGTGCCAGCAGTTACCCCGGGACAGTGGGCCAACCAGCTTTCTTT. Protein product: CASSYPGTVGQPAFF.